This T cell receptor beta chain was obtained from a study of OX40 agonist ivuxolimab in advanced cancers. As for the study in general: Three dose-escalation patients had partial responses: one with hepatocellular carcinoma and two with cutaneous melanoma. Overall study findings and caveats: Low normalized T-cell clonal expansion was also seen in some nonresponders. Low clonal expansion, among the lowest seen, marked partial responders at 0.1-3.0 mg/kg.

The data were produced by immunoSEQ multiplex PCR, yet TCRdb's version contains in-frame clones alone and is incomplete. The sample has roughly 60,000 clones, approximately 91% seen once; the top ten hold around 4%. Notes on this clone: The antigen is not known.

This CDR3 has 15 residues. Germline V gene data show CDR1 as SGHTA and CDR2 as FQGTGA. The V end was cut by 2 bases, the J end by 5 bases, with 15 bases between. The chain uses TRBV7-3 and TRBJ2-5, with D perhaps matching TRBD2 (6 bases). Here the sequenced sample was CD4+ or CD8+ T cells sorted from blood, taken in a trial of the OX40 agonist ivuxolimab. The sequence was obtained from an adult with an advanced solid tumor such as melanoma, head and neck, liver or kidney cancer. The CDR3 region is CASSLGPGAGETQYF. CDR3 DNA: TGTGCCAGCAGCTTAGGCCCGGGAGCCGGGGAGACCCAGTACTTC. Filled out from reference TRBV7-3 and TRBJ2-5, the complete variable domain reads GAGVSQTPSNKVTEKGKYVELRCDPISGHTALYWYRQSLGQGPEFLIYFQGTGAADDSGLPNDRFFAVRPEGSVSTLKIQRTERGDSAVYLCASSLGPGAGETQYFGPGTRLLVL.